This T cell receptor beta chain was documented in a study of blood T cell repertoires in COVID-19 (dated by TCRdb to 2020 to 2022). General notes on the study: Samples from collaborators originated in the United States, Italy and Spain and spanned both the acute and convalescent phases of COVID-19. The material from the prospective study consisted of cDNA or gDNA derived from T cells, B-cell-depleted T cells, or PBMCs. The dataset comprised deeply sampled blood TCRbeta repertoires from subjects exposed to, actively infected with, or recovered from COVID-19. The repertoires were made available in a free public database intended to serve as a resource for research on the immune response to SARS-CoV-2. Samples were obtained from the ongoing ImmuneRACE study (first 160 participants) and from 1,000 to 1,500 subjects provided by 6 global collaborators. The sample metadata nearly always contained a de-identified subject ID, COVID-19 status, age in years and sex. HLA class I and class II types, where available, came from metadata supplied by the sample provider rather than from assay-based typing. Results the study describes overall, beyond this receptor: How much clinical and demographic metadata was included differed by source and by participant, and the metadata was provided uncurated.

Each collaborating institution followed its own protocols to collect whole blood in K2EDTA tubes. For TCRbeta analysis, collaborators shipped samples in one of three forms: frozen whole blood, isolated PBMCs, or DNA extracted from either of those sample types. For this clone: Its antigen is still unknown. No base-level quality is on record; no much larger clone is a single base apart.

V has 4 bases trimmed and J has 1 base trimmed; junction bases matching no gene number 24. The CDR3 measures 21 amino acids from cysteine to phenylalanine. Only the CDR3 DNA stays, 63 bases, in frame from base 1. As encoded in the germline V gene, CDR1 is SGDLS while CDR2 is YYNGEE. TCRbeta CDR3 regions were amplified from genomic DNA by means of the immunoSEQ Assay, a bias-controlled multiplex PCR. The original methods were these. The number of nucleated cells in each sample was estimated by amplification of reference gene primers within the assay. Sequence reads were collapsed and filtered to measure the absolute abundance of every unique TCRbeta CDR3 rearrangement. For each sample, productive Simpson clonality was calculated as the square root of Simpson's diversity index over productive rearrangements. Held by TCRdb, this immuneACCESS table contains in-frame sequences only and omits some clones. Under half of the omission traces to an unresolved V gene where checked; the cause of the rest is unknown. The DNA was the basis for D and trimming; V, J and clone size are from that table. The sample table contains about 73,000 clones; only one count was recorded for 80% to 90% of them. The ten largest clones take up roughly 9% of the sample.

This clonotype was sampled from a man aged 80 or over with acute or convalescent COVID-19. The rearrangement joined TRBV9 to TRBJ1-1, with 8 bases matching TRBD1. Specimen: peripheral blood. The DNA reads as follows: TGTGCCAGCAGCCCGTCTCCGTCGGGCAGGGGGCGCCAGGGGGGGAACACTGAAGCTTTCTTT. Protein translation: CASSPSPSGRGRQGGNTEAFF.